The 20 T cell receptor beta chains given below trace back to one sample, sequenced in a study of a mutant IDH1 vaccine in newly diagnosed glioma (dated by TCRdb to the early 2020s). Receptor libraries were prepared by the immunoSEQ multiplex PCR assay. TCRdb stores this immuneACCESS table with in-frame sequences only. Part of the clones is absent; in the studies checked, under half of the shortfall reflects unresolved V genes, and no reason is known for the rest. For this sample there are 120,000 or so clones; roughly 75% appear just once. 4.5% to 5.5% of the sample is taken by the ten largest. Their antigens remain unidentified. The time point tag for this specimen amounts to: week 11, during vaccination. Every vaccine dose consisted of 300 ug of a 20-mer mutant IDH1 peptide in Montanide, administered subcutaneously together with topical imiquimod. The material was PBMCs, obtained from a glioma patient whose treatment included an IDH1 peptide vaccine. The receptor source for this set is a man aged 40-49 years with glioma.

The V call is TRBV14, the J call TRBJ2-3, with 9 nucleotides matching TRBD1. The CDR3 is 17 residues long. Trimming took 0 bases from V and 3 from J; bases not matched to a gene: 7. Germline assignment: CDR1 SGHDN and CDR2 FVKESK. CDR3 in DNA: TGTGCCAGCAGCCAAGAGCCGGACAGGGGTGGAACAGATACGCAGTATTTT. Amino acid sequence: CASSQEPDRGGTDTQYF.

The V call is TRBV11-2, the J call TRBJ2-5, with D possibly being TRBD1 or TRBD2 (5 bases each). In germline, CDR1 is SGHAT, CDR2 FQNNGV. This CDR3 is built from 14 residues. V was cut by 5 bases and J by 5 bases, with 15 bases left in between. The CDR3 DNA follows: TGTGCCAGCAGCCCCACCCCGAGGGGCGAGACCCAGTACTTC. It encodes CASSPTPRGETQYF.

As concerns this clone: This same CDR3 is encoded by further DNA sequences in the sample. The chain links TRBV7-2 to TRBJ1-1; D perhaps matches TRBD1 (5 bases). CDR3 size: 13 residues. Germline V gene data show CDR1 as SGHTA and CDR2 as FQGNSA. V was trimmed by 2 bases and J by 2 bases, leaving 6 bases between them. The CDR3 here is CASSLRGNTEAFF. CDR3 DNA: TGTGCCAGCAGCTTAAGGGGTAACACTGAAGCTTTCTTT.

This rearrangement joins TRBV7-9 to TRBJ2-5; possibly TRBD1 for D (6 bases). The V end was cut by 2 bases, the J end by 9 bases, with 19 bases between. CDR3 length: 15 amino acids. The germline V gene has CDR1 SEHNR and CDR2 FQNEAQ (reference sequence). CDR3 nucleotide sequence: TGTGCCAGCAGCTTACTCCCCCAGGGGTTGGGCCCCCAGTACTTC. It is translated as CASSLLPQGLGPQYF.

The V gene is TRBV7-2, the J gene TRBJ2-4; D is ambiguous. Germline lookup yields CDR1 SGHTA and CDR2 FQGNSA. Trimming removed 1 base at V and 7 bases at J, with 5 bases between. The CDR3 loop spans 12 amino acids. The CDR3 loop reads CASSLVPNIQYF. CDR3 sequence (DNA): TGTGCCAGCAGCTTAGTTCCCAACATTCAGTACTTC.

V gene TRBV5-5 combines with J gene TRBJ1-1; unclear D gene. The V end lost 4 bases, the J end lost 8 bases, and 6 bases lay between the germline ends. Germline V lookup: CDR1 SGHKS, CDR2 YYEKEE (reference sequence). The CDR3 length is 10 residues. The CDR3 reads CASSLGEAFF. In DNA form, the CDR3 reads TGTGCCAGCAGCCTCGGCGAAGCTTTCTTT.

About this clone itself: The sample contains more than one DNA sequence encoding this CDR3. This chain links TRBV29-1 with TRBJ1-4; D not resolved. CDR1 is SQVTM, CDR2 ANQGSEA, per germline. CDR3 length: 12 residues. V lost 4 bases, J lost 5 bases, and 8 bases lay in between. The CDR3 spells CSVGGGNEKLFF. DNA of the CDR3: TGCAGCGTTGGTGGAGGGAATGAAAAACTGTTTTTT.

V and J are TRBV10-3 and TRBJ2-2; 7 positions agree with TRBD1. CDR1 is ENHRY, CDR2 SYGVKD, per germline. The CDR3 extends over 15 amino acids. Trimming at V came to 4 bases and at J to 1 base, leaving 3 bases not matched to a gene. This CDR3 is CAISGGQMNTGELFF. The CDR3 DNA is TGTGCCATCAGTGGGGGACAGATGAACACCGGGGAGCTGTTTTTT.

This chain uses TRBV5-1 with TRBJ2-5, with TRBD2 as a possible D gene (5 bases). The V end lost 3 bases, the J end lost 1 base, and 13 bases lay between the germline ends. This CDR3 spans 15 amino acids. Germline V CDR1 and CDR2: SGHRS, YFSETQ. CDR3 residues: CASSSNYGVQETQYF. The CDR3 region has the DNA TGCGCCAGCAGCTCAAACTACGGGGTCCAAGAGACCCAGTACTTC.

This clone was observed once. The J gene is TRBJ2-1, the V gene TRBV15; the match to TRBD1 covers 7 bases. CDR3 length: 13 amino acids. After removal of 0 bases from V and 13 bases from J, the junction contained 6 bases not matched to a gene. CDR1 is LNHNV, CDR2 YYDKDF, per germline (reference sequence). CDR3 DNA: TGTGCCACCAGCAGAGATCACGGACAGGCACAGTTCTTC. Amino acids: CATSRDHGQAQFF. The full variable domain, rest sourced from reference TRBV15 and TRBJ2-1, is DAMVIQNPRYQVTQFGKPVTLSCSQTLNHNVMYWYQQKSSQAPKLLFHYYDKDFNNEADTPDNFQSRRPNTSFCFLDIRSPGLGDTAMYLCATSRDHGQAQFFGPGTRLTVL.

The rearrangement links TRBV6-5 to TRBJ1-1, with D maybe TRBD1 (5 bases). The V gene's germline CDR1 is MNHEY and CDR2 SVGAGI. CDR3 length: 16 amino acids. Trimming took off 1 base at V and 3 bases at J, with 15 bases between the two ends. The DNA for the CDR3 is TGTGCCAGCAGTTACTTCTTTGGGGCCAAACACACTGAAGCTTTCTTT. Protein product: CASSYFFGAKHTEAFF.

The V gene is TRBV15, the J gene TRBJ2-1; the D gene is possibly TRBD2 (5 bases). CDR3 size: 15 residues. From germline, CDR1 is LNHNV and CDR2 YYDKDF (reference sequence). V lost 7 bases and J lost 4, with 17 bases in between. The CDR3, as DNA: TGTGCCACCACTCCGAACGGGAAAAGGTACAATGAGCAGTTCTTC. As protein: CATTPNGKRYNEQFF.

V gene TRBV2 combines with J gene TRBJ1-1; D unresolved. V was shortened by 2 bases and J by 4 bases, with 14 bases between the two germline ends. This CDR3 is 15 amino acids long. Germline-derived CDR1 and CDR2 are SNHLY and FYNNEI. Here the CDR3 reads CASSENTIEITEAFF. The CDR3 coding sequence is TGTGCCAGCAGTGAAAACACGATCGAGATCACTGAAGCTTTCTTT.

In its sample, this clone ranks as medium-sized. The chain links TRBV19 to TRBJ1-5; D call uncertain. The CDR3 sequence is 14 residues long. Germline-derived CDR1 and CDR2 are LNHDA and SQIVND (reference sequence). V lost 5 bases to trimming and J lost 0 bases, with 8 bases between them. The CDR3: CASSSTDSNQPQHF. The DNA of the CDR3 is TGTGCCAGTAGTTCGACCGATAGCAATCAGCCCCAGCATTTT.

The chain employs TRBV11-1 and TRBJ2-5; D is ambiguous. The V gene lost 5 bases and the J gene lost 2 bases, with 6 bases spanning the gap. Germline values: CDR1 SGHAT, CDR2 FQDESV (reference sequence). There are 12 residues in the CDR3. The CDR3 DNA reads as TGTGCCAGCAGCGCTCCTCAAGAGACCCAGTACTTC. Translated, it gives CASSAPQETQYF.

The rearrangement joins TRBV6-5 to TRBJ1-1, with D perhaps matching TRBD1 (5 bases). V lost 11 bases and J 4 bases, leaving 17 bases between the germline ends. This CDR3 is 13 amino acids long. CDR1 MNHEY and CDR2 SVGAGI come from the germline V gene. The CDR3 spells CASSKGRSTEAFF. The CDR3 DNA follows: TGTGCCTCCTCCAAGGGGAGGAGCACTGAAGCTTTCTTT.

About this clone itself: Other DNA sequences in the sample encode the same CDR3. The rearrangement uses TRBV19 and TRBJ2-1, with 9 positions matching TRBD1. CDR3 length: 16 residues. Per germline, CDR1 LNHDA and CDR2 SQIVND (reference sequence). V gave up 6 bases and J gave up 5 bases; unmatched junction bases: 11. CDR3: CASSRWGQGRNNEQFF. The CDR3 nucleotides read TGTGCCAGTAGCCGGTGGGGACAGGGTCGTAACAATGAGCAGTTCTTC.

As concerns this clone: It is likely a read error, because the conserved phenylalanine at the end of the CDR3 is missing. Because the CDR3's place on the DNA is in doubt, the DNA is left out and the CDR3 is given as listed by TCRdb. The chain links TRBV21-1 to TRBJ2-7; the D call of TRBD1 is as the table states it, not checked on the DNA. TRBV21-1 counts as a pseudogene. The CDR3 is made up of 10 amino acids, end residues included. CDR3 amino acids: CASDRDRVVL.

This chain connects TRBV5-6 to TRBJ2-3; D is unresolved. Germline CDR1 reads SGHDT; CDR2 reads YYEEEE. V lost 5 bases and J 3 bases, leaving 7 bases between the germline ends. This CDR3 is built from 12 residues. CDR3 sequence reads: CASRLLTDTQYF. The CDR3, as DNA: TGTGCCAGCAGGCTCCTAACAGATACGCAGTATTTT.

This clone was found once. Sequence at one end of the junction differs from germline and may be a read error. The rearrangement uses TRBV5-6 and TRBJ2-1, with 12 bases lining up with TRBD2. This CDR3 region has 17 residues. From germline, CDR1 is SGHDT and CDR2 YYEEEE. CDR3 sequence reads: CTSSLGLAGSSYNEQFF. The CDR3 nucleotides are TGTACCAGCAGCCTCGGACTAGCGGGAAGCTCCTACAATGAGCAGTTCTTC.